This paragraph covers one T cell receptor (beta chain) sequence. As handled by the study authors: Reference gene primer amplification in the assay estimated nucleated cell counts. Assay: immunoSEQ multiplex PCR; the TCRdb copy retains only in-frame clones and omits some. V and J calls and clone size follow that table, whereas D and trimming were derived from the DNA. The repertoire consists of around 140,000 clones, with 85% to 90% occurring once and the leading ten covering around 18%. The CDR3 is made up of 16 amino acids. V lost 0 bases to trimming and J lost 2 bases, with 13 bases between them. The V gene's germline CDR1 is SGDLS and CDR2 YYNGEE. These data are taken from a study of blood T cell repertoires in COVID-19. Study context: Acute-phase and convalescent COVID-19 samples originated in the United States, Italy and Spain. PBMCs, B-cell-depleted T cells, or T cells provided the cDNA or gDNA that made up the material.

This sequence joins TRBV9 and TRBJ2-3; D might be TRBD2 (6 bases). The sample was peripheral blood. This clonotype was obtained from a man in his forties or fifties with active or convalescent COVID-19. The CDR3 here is CASSVEGGTFTDTQYF. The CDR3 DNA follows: TGTGCCAGCAGCGTAGAAGGCGGGACGTTCACAGATACGCAGTATTTT. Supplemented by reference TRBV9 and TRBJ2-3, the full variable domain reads DSGVTQTPKHLITATGQRVTLRCSPRSGDLSVYWYQQSLDQGLQFLIQYYNGEERAKGNILERFSAQQFPDLHSELNLSSLELGDSALYFCASSVEGGTFTDTQYFGPGTRLTVL.